This TCR beta chain emerged from a study of cytomegalovirus exposure and HLA in healthy donors. Study-level results: Later analysis showed TCR association rates varying by HLA locus, highest for DRB1 and lowest for HLA-C.

This CDR3 comprises 15 residues. The germline CDR1 and CDR2 sequences are SNHLY and FYNNEI. Primers for the PCR totalled 60 Vbeta and 13 Jbeta. Using immunoSEQ multiplex PCR, the repertoire was profiled, and TCRdb retains in-frame clones only, with some absent. The sample yields some 150,000 clones, roughly 73% seen once. Comment on this clone: Its antigen remains unknown.

The donors were healthy bone marrow donors. The sample was PBMCs. The sequence came from a female donor in good health and CMV-seronegative. The V call is TRBV2, the J call TRBJ2-5; D perhaps matches TRBD2 (6 bases). The J call may be mistaken, given a closer DNA end match to TRBJ2-7. The CDR3 is CASSEEGRSSYEQYF. DNA of the CDR3: TGTGCCAGCAGTGAAGAGGGGAGGAGCTCCTACGAGCAGTACTTC.